This entry lists 26 T cell receptor beta chains sequenced from one sample in a study of T cell responses to AZD1222 COVID-19 vaccine. The protocol was immunoSEQ multiplex PCR, while the TCRdb copy is restricted to in-frame clones and leaves out a portion. The top ten clones hold 4.8% of a sample with 65,000 to 75,000 clones, 88% of them seen once. Sample: peripheral blood, taken 28 days after the second dose of the MenACWY control vaccine. These receptors were taken from an adult who received the MenACWY meningococcal vaccine as a control.

V is TRBV6-2 or TRBV6-3 and J is TRBJ2-7; D may be TRBD1 (6 bases). The CDR3 loop spans 17 amino acids. The V end was cut by 2 bases, the J end by 4 bases, with 21 bases between. CDR1 and CDR2 from the germline V gene are MNHEY and SVGEGT. In DNA form, the CDR3 reads TGTGCCAGCAGTTACCCGTCTAGGGGGAGAGAGAAATACGAGCAGTACTTC. Translation: CASSYPSRGREKYEQYF.

The chain is built from TRBV10-3 and TRBJ1-4, with 9 nucleotides matching TRBD1. Germline V gene sequence: CDR1 ENHRY, CDR2 SYGVKD. Losses at the gene ends were 3 bases for V and 5 bases for J; bases not matched to a gene: 1. The length of the CDR3 is 14 residues. The CDR3 loop is CAISDDRGNEKLFF. As DNA, the CDR3 is TGTGCCATCAGTGACGACAGGGGGAATGAAAAACTGTTTTTT.

This chain connects TRBV5-1 to TRBJ1-2; TRBD1 agrees at 8 bases. Trimming removed 1 base from V and 4 bases from J; junction bases left unmatched: 9. There are 16 residues in the CDR3. CDR1 is SGHRS, CDR2 YFSETQ, per germline. In DNA, the CDR3 is TGCGCCAGCAGCTTGAGGGGACAGGAGCAAATCTATGGCTACACCTTC. Translation: CASSLRGQEQIYGYTF.

The CDR3 bases are TGTGCCAGCTCCGGACAGGGAGGTCAAGAGACCCAGTACTTC. Translated: CASSGQGGQETQYF. V is TRBV25-1 and J is TRBJ2-5; 8 bases are shared with TRBD1. The V segment lost 8 bases and the J segment 2 bases; nucleotides outside the gene matches: 7. CDR3 length: 14 amino acids. Germline V CDR1 and CDR2: MGHDK, SYGVNS.

This sequence joins TRBV6-1 and TRBJ2-3, with D unclear. The CDR3 length is 14 residues. The V end was cut by 1 base, the J end by 3 bases, with 8 bases between. The germline gives CDR1 MNHNS, CDR2 SASEGT. Here the CDR3 DNA reads TGTGCCAGCAGTGAAGTGTCGGATACAGATACGCAGTATTTT. Translated, it gives CASSEVSDTDTQYF.

This clone was seen a single time. The rearrangement uses TRBV10-3 and TRBJ1-4; 7 nucleotides agree with TRBD1. Unmatched junction bases numbered 6, after V lost 8 bases and J lost 6 bases. The CDR3 covers 13 residues. Per the germline V gene, CDR1 is ENHRY and CDR2 is SYGVKD. CDR3 sequence reads: CAIQRGLDEKLFF. The CDR3 DNA reads as TGTGCCATCCAGAGGGGGCTTGATGAAAAACTGTTTTTT.

The rearrangement joins TRBV29-1 to TRBJ1-2, with TRBD1 as a possible D gene (5 bases). The V end lost 7 bases, the J end lost 4 bases, and 13 bases lay between the germline ends. CDR3 length: 12 amino acids. CDR1 is SQVTM, CDR2 ANQGSEA, per germline. In DNA form, the CDR3 reads TGCAGCGGATTGACAGCCTCCTATGGCTACACCTTC. This gives the protein CSGLTASYGYTF. Together with reference TRBV29-1 and TRBJ1-2, the CDR3 gives the full variable domain: SAVISQKPSRDICQRGTSLTIQCQVDSQVTMMFWYRQQPGQSLTLIATANQGSEATYESGFVIDKFPISRPNLTFSTLTVSNMSPEDSSIYLCSGLTASYGYTFGSGTRLTVV.

The table lists this clone with a few counts. This chain links TRBV5-1 with TRBJ2-5, with D unclear. CDR1 and CDR2 (germline): SGHRS, YFSETQ. The CDR3 has 13 residues. Trimming cost V 4 bases and J 4 bases, with 11 bases left between them. CDR3 nucleotide sequence: TGCGCCAGCAGCGGTTTCCTCGGAGAGACCCAGTACTTC. Its protein product is CASSGFLGETQYF.

V and J are TRBV28 and TRBJ1-3; tentative D call: TRBD1 (5 bases). The CDR3 contains 14 residues. From germline, CDR1 is MDHEN and CDR2 SYDVKM. Trimming shortened V by 3 bases and J by 2 bases, and 8 bases separated the two germline ends. The CDR3 region is CASSFRETGNTIYF. Here the CDR3 DNA reads TGTGCCAGCAGTTTCAGGGAGACTGGAAACACCATATATTTT.

The rearrangement links TRBV2 to TRBJ1-3; 9 nucleotides match TRBD1. Germline assignment: CDR1 SNHLY and CDR2 FYNNEI. The CDR3 extends over 13 amino acids. V lost 9 bases to trimming and J lost 0 bases; unmatched junction nucleotides: 0. The CDR3 bases are TGTGCCAGGGACAGGGGCTCTGGAAACACCATATATTTT. Its protein is CARDRGSGNTIYF.

The CDR3 DNA is TGTGCCAGCAGTTCTAACAGGGGGCGAGAAGCTTTCTTT. It codes for CASSSNRGREAFF. The chain recombines TRBV6-5 with TRBJ1-1; 9 bases fit TRBD1. This CDR3 spans 13 amino acids. Trimming removed 4 bases from V and 8 bases from J; junction bases left unmatched: 5. Germline CDR1 reads MNHEY; CDR2 reads SVGAGI.

The rearrangement links TRBV4-1 to TRBJ2-1, with D possibly matching TRBD2 (5 bases). The V and J ends lost 5 bases and 9 bases respectively, with 14 bases between them. The CDR3 is 13 residues long. Germline values: CDR1 MGHRA, CDR2 YSYEKL. DNA of the CDR3: TGCGCCAGCAGCTACCTCGGACTCGGTGAGCAGTTCTTC. Protein: CASSYLGLGEQFF.

The genes are TRBV5-1 and TRBJ1-4, with 8 bases matching TRBD1. Looked up from germline, CDR1 is SGHRS and CDR2 is YFSETQ. V gave up 0 bases and J gave up 7 bases; unmatched junction bases: 5. The CDR3 runs 15 residues. In DNA, the CDR3 is TGCGCCAGCAGCTTGGCAACAGGGGGTGTTGAAAAACTGTTTTTT. Translation gives CASSLATGGVEKLFF. The complete variable domain, with remaining parts taken from reference TRBV5-1 and TRBJ1-4, reads KAGVTQTPRYLIKTRGQQVTLSCSPISGHRSVSWYQQTPGQGLQFLFEYFSETQRNKGNFPGRFSGRQFSNSRSEMNVSTLELGDSALYLCASSLATGGVEKLFFGSGTQLSVL.

The CDR3 here is CASSIVGNLGNQPQHF. CDR3 bases: TGTGCCAGTAGTATAGTGGGAAACCTAGGCAATCAGCCCCAGCATTTT. The chain has TRBV19 and TRBJ1-5; D remains ambiguous. V was pared by 1 base and J by 2 bases, with 12 bases between. This CDR3 comprises 16 residues. The V gene's germline CDR1 is LNHDA and CDR2 SQIVND (reference sequence).

This chain connects TRBV5-1 to TRBJ2-3; TRBD1 agrees at 9 bases. Germline CDR1 and CDR2: SGHRS and YFSETQ. Trimming removed 3 bases from V and 3 bases from J; junction bases left unmatched: 2. CDR3 size: 14 residues. The CDR3 loop reads CASSWTGETDTQYF. In DNA form, the CDR3 reads TGCGCCAGCAGCTGGACAGGGGAAACAGATACGCAGTATTTT.

This sequence joins TRBV7-9 and TRBJ2-3; D is unclear. Germline lookup yields CDR1 SEHNR and CDR2 FQNEAQ (reference sequence). The V gene lost 5 bases and the J gene lost 2 bases, with 8 bases spanning the gap. This CDR3 region has 13 residues. The CDR3 spells CASSRLDTDTQYF. The DNA for the CDR3 is TGTGCCAGCAGCAGACTCGACACAGATACGCAGTATTTT. Full variable domain (missing parts from reference TRBV7-9 and TRBJ2-3): DTGVSQNPRHKITKRGQNVTFRCDPISEHNRLYWYRQTLGQGPEFLTYFQNEAQLEKSRLLSDRFSAERPKGSFSTLEIQRTEQGDSAMYLCASSRLDTDTQYFGPGTRLTVL.

The rearrangement uses TRBV24-1 and TRBJ2-1, with 11 bases lining up with TRBD1. The CDR3 is 16 amino acids. The trim removed 5 bases at V and 7 bases at J, leaving 9 bases unmatched. The V gene's germline CDR1 is KGHDR and CDR2 SFDVKD. The CDR3 DNA reads as TGTGCCACCAGTGGCGTCGGGACAGGGGGTCCGAATGAGCAGTTCTTC. Protein sequence: CATSGVGTGGPNEQFF.

The gene calls are TRBV10-1 and TRBJ1-4, with D tentatively TRBD1 (6 bases). The CDR3 has 13 residues. V lost 8 bases to trimming and J lost 7 bases, with 14 bases between them. Per the germline V gene, CDR1 is WNHNN and CDR2 is SYGVQD (reference sequence). DNA of the CDR3: TGCGCCAGCTCACAGGGCAGCGGTGAAAAACTGTTTTTT. Protein product: CASSQGSGEKLFF.

This clone has only one observation. The rearrangement links TRBV5-8 to TRBJ1-3; D is unclear. Germline loops: CDR1 SGHTS, CDR2 YDEGEE. This CDR3 spans 12 amino acids. Trimming took off 2 bases at V and 4 bases at J, with 4 bases between the two ends. CDR3 bases: TGTGCCAGCAGCTTCGCGGGAAACACCATATATTTT. It codes for CASSFAGNTIYF.

This chain links TRBV5-8 with TRBJ2-5; D is ambiguous. The CDR3 length is 13 residues. Looked up from germline, CDR1 is SGHTS and CDR2 is YDEGEE. Trimming took 0 bases from V and 1 from J, leaving 4 bases between them. For the CDR3, the DNA is TGTGCCAGCAGCTTGGACATCCAAGAGACCCAGTACTTC. It specifies CASSLDIQETQYF.

This chain links TRBV2 with TRBJ1-5; TRBD1 is a possible D gene (5 bases). CDR1 and CDR2 from the germline V gene are SNHLY and FYNNEI. This CDR3 spans 14 amino acids. V was clipped by 3 bases and J by 6 bases, with 12 bases between them. CDR3 coding DNA: TGTGCCAGCAGTGACGGGGGGTTTGCTCAGCCCCAGCATTTT. It specifies CASSDGGFAQPQHF.

V usage is TRBV5-6 and J usage is TRBJ1-6; D remains unclear. Germline V gives CDR1 SGHDT, CDR2 YYEEEE. V was cut by 2 bases and J by 6 bases, with 9 bases left in between. CDR3 length: 14 amino acids. The CDR3 DNA follows: TGTGCCAGCAGCTTTAAGCGGGGTAATTCACCCCTCCACTTT. This encodes CASSFKRGNSPLHF. The whole variable domain, remainder taken from reference TRBV5-6 and TRBJ1-6, is DAGVTQSPTHLIKTRGQQVTLRCSPKSGHDTVSWYQQALGQGPQFIFQYYEEEERQRGNFPDRFSGHQFPNYSSELNVNALLLGDSALYLCASSFKRGNSPLHFGNGTRLTVT.

DNA of the CDR3: TGTGCCAGCAGTTCCCCCGGGACTAGCGGCGTTAATGAGCAGTTCTTC. Protein product: CASSSPGTSGVNEQFF. The chain carries TRBV28 and TRBJ2-1; 11 bases are shared with TRBD2. Germline values: CDR1 MDHEN, CDR2 SYDVKM. Trimming cost V 4 bases and J 7 bases; bases outside gene matches: 9. The CDR3 has 16 residues.

This chain uses TRBV11-3 with TRBJ2-1; 9 nucleotides line up with TRBD1. This CDR3 spans 15 amino acids. Germline V gene lookup returns CDR1 SGHNT and CDR2 YENEEA. With V trimmed by 1 base and J by 9 bases, 7 bases remained unmatched. DNA of the CDR3: TGTGCCAGCAGCTTAGGTGCGGGACAGGGTCCTGAGCAGTTCTTC. Its translation: CASSLGAGQGPEQFF.

V gene TRBV28 combines with J gene TRBJ1-4; TRBD1 might be the D (5 bases). This CDR3 region has 16 residues. CDR1 MDHEN and CDR2 SYDVKM come from the germline V gene. With 2 bases removed from V and 2 bases from J, the gap between germline ends came to 12 bases. The CDR3 DNA sequence: TGTGCCAGCAGTTTAAGTCCAGGGTCTACTAATGAAAAACTGTTTTTT. Its translation: CASSLSPGSTNEKLFF.

The chain recombines TRBV7-2 with TRBJ1-3; TRBD1 agrees at 7 bases. CDR1 and CDR2 (germline): SGHTA, FQGNSA. This CDR3 comprises 16 residues. With 4 bases clipped from V and 0 bases from J, the junction kept 6 bases outside the gene matches. In nucleotides, the CDR3 is TGTGCCAGCAGCTGGGTAGAGGGGGCCTCTGGAAACACCATATATTTT. The encoded protein is CASSWVEGASGNTIYF.